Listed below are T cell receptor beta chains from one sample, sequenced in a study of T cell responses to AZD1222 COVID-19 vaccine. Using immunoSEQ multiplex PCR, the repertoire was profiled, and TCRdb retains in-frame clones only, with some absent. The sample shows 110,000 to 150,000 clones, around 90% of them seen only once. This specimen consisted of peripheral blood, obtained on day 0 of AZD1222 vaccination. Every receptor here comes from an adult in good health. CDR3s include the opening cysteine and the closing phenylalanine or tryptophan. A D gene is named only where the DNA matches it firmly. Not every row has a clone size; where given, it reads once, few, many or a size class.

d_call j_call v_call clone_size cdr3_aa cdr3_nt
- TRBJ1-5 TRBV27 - CASAWGGQRQPQHF TGTGCCAGTGCTTGGGGGGGACAACGTCAGCCCCAGCATTTT
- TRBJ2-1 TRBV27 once CASRPQEDNEQFF TGTGCCAGCAGGCCCCAGGAGGACAATGAGCAGTTCTTC
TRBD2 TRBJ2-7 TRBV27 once CASSLKGLAPYEQYF TGTGCCAGCAGTCTTAAAGGACTAGCCCCCTACGAGCAGTACTTC
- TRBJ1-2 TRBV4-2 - CASSQDKVRAYTF TGTGCCAGCAGCCAAGATAAGGTGAGGGCCTACACCTTC
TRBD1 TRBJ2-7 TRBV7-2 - CASSLQTGISYEQYF TGTGCCAGCAGCTTACAGACAGGGATCTCCTACGAGCAGTACTTC
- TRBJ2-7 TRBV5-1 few CASSPGTLTYEQYF TGCGCCAGCAGTCCAGGGACACTAACCTACGAGCAGTACTTC
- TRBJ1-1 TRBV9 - CASSVDPGVYTEAFF TGTGCCAGCAGCGTAGATCCAGGGGTATACACTGAAGCTTTCTTT
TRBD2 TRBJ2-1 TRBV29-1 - CSVALRLAGSTNEQFF TGCAGCGTTGCATTGAGACTAGCGGGGTCAACCAATGAGCAGTTCTTC
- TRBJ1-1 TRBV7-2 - CASSLAGDHTEAFF TGTGCCAGCAGCTTAGCCGGCGACCACACTGAAGCTTTCTTT
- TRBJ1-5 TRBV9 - CASSGGDQPQHF TGTGCCAGCAGCGGGGGAGATCAGCCCCAGCATTTT
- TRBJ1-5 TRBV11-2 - CASSANGDRQPQHF TGTGCCAGCAGCGCAAACGGGGATCGGCAGCCCCAGCATTTT
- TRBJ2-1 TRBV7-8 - CASSLSSSAKVNEQFF TGTGCCAGCAGCCTATCGTCTAGCGCGAAGGTAAATGAGCAGTTCTTC
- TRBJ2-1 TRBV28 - CASSSHGSLYNEQFF TGTGCCAGCAGTTCCCACGGGAGCCTCTACAATGAGCAGTTCTTC
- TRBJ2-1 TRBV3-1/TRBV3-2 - CASSSSGVWMNEQFF TGTGCCAGCAGCTCTTCCGGGGTATGGATGAATGAGCAGTTCTTC
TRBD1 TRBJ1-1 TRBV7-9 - CASSLTGGAGTEAFF TGTGCCAGCAGCTTAACAGGGGGTGCTGGTACTGAAGCTTTCTTT
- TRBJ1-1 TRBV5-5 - CASSLGHTNTEAFF TGTGCCAGCAGCTTGGGACATACCAACACTGAAGCTTTCTTT
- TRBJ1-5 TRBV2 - CASSEDSISNQPQHF TGTGCCAGCAGTGAAGACAGTATAAGCAATCAGCCCCAGCATTTT
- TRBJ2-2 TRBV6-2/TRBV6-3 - CASSYTNINTGELFF TGTGCCAGCAGTTATACCAACATTAACACCGGGGAGCTGTTTTTT
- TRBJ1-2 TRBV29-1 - CSVSSGYTF TGCAGCGTTTCTTCCGGCTACACCTTC
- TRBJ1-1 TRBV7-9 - CALGGSTEAFF TGTGCTCTCGGGGGGTCCACTGAAGCTTTCTTT
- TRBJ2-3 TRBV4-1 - CASSQDKNRRSTDTQYF TGCGCCAGCAGCCAGGACAAAAACAGGAGAAGCACAGATACGCAGTATTTT
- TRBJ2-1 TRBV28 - CASSLFGEQFF TGTGCCAGCAGTCTTTTCGGTGAGCAGTTCTTC
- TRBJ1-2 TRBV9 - CASSATDRIWYGYTF TGTGCCAGCAGCGCAACAGACAGGATTTGGTATGGCTACACCTTC
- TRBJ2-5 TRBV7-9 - CASSRSGIYQETQYF TGTGCCAGCAGCCGCTCGGGCATTTACCAAGAGACCCAGTACTTC
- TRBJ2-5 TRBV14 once CASSQGDLRVAQYF TGTGCCAGCAGCCAAGGGGACCTTCGAGTGGCCCAGTACTTC
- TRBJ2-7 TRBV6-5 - CASRYRSTGEQYF TGTGCCAGCAGATACCGATCTACGGGCGAGCAGTACTTC
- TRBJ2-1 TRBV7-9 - CASSLEGGRGNEQFF TGTGCCAGCAGCTTAGAAGGGGGCCGGGGGAATGAGCAGTTCTTC
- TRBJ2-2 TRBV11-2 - CASARQKSPRAGELFF TGTGCCAGCGCCAGACAGAAAAGCCCTCGGGCCGGGGAGCTGTTTTTT
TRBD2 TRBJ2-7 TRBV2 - CASSEGLLAYEQYF TGTGCCAGCAGTGAGGGACTACTCGCCTACGAGCAGTACTTC